These 7 T cell receptor beta chains came from one sample sequenced in a study of breast tumors, draining lymph nodes, adjacent tissues. TCRdb ran MiXCR on the multiplex PCR reads and lists one entry per CDR3 protein. The sample has about 270,000 distinct CDR3 sequences; around 30% are singletons. Breast cancer patients provided tissue from their axillary draining lymph nodes. Sequencing input: axillary lymph node tissue. The receptors were gathered from a female donor with breast cancer. Some clones in this sample may be carry-over from other donors' samples.

Many counts were recorded for this clonotype. The J gene is TRBJ2-1, the V gene TRBV20-1, with 7 positions matching TRBD2. V lost 3 bases to trimming and J lost 1 base; unmatched junction nucleotides: 9. The CDR3 loop spans 16 amino acids. In germline, CDR1 is DFQATT, CDR2 SNEGSKA (reference sequence). In DNA, the CDR3 is TGCAGTGCTAGTGCCCGACTAGCTCAATCCTACAATGAGCAGTTCTTC. This encodes CSASARLAQSYNEQFF.

In DNA, the CDR3 is TGTGCCAGTAGTATCCCGGCAGGGGGCCAAGAGACCCAGTACTTC. Its translation is CASSIPAGGQETQYF. The chain recombines TRBV19 with TRBJ2-5, with TRBD1 matching 7 bases. The germline V gene encodes CDR1 LNHDA and CDR2 SQIVND (reference sequence). This CDR3 has 15 amino acids. V lost 3 bases to trimming and J lost 1 base; unmatched junction nucleotides: 5.

This clonotype appeared many times. The V and J genes are TRBV24-1 and TRBJ2-7; tentatively, D is TRBD2 (6 bases). The CDR3 loop spans 16 amino acids. Looked up from germline, CDR1 is KGHDR and CDR2 is SFDVKD. V lost 4 bases, J lost 3 bases, and 18 bases lay in between. The CDR3 DNA reads as TGTGCCACCAGTGACCCCGGGGATAGCGGAGGCTACGAGCAGTACTTC. This translates into CATSDPGDSGGYEQYF.

On this clonotype itself: A clone one base away is much larger, so this may be a read error. The rearrangement uses TRBV20-1 and TRBJ2-7; no definite D call. This CDR3 comprises 15 residues. Germline V gene data show CDR1 as DFQATT and CDR2 as SNEGSKA (reference sequence). With 2 bases removed from V and 1 base from J, the gap between germline ends came to 15 bases. CDR3 DNA sequence: TGCAGTGCTAGAACCCGGGTGGGTGGTTCCTACGAGCAGTACTTC. It is translated as CSARTRVGGSYEQYF.

This clonotype was recorded at least ten times. The rearrangement uses TRBV7-8 and TRBJ1-5, with 9 positions matching TRBD1. The CDR3 extends over 16 amino acids. Germline trimming cut 3 bases from V and 2 bases from J; bases unmatched to any gene: 5. Per the germline V gene, CDR1 is SGHVS and CDR2 is FQNEAQ. The CDR3 DNA sequence: TGTGCCAGCAGCTTGGGAAGACAGGGGGGCAATCAGCCCCAGCATTTT. Protein product: CASSLGRQGGNQPQHF.

The chain is built from TRBV27 and TRBJ2-3; 10 bases line up with TRBD2. CDR3 size: 13 residues. J lost 14 bases, V lost 4 bases, and 9 bases had no gene match. Germline assignment: CDR1 MNHEY and CDR2 SMNVEV (reference sequence). The CDR3 DNA sequence: TGTGCCAGCAGTTCCTCTACTAGCGGGAAGAGGTATTTT. This sequence encodes CASSSSTSGKRYF.

In this sample, this clonotype turned up many times. The V gene is TRBV19, the J gene TRBJ2-2; maybe TRBD2 (6 bases). Between the trimmed V and J ends, which lost 8 bases and 3 bases, there was a span of 13 bases. Germline CDR1 reads LNHDA; CDR2 reads SQIVND (reference sequence). The CDR3 spans 14 residues. CDR3 in amino acids: CASLLGSDTGELFF. The CDR3 DNA reads as TGTGCCAGTCTTCTCGGGAGCGACACCGGGGAGCTGTTTTTT. The full variable domain, in which reference TRBV19 and TRBJ2-2 provide the parts outside the CDR3, is DGGITQSPKYLFRKEGQNVTLSCEQNLNHDAMYWYRQDPGQGLRLIYYSQIVNDFQKGDIAEGYSVSREKKESFPLTVTSAQKNPTAFYLCASLLGSDTGELFFGEGSRLTVL.